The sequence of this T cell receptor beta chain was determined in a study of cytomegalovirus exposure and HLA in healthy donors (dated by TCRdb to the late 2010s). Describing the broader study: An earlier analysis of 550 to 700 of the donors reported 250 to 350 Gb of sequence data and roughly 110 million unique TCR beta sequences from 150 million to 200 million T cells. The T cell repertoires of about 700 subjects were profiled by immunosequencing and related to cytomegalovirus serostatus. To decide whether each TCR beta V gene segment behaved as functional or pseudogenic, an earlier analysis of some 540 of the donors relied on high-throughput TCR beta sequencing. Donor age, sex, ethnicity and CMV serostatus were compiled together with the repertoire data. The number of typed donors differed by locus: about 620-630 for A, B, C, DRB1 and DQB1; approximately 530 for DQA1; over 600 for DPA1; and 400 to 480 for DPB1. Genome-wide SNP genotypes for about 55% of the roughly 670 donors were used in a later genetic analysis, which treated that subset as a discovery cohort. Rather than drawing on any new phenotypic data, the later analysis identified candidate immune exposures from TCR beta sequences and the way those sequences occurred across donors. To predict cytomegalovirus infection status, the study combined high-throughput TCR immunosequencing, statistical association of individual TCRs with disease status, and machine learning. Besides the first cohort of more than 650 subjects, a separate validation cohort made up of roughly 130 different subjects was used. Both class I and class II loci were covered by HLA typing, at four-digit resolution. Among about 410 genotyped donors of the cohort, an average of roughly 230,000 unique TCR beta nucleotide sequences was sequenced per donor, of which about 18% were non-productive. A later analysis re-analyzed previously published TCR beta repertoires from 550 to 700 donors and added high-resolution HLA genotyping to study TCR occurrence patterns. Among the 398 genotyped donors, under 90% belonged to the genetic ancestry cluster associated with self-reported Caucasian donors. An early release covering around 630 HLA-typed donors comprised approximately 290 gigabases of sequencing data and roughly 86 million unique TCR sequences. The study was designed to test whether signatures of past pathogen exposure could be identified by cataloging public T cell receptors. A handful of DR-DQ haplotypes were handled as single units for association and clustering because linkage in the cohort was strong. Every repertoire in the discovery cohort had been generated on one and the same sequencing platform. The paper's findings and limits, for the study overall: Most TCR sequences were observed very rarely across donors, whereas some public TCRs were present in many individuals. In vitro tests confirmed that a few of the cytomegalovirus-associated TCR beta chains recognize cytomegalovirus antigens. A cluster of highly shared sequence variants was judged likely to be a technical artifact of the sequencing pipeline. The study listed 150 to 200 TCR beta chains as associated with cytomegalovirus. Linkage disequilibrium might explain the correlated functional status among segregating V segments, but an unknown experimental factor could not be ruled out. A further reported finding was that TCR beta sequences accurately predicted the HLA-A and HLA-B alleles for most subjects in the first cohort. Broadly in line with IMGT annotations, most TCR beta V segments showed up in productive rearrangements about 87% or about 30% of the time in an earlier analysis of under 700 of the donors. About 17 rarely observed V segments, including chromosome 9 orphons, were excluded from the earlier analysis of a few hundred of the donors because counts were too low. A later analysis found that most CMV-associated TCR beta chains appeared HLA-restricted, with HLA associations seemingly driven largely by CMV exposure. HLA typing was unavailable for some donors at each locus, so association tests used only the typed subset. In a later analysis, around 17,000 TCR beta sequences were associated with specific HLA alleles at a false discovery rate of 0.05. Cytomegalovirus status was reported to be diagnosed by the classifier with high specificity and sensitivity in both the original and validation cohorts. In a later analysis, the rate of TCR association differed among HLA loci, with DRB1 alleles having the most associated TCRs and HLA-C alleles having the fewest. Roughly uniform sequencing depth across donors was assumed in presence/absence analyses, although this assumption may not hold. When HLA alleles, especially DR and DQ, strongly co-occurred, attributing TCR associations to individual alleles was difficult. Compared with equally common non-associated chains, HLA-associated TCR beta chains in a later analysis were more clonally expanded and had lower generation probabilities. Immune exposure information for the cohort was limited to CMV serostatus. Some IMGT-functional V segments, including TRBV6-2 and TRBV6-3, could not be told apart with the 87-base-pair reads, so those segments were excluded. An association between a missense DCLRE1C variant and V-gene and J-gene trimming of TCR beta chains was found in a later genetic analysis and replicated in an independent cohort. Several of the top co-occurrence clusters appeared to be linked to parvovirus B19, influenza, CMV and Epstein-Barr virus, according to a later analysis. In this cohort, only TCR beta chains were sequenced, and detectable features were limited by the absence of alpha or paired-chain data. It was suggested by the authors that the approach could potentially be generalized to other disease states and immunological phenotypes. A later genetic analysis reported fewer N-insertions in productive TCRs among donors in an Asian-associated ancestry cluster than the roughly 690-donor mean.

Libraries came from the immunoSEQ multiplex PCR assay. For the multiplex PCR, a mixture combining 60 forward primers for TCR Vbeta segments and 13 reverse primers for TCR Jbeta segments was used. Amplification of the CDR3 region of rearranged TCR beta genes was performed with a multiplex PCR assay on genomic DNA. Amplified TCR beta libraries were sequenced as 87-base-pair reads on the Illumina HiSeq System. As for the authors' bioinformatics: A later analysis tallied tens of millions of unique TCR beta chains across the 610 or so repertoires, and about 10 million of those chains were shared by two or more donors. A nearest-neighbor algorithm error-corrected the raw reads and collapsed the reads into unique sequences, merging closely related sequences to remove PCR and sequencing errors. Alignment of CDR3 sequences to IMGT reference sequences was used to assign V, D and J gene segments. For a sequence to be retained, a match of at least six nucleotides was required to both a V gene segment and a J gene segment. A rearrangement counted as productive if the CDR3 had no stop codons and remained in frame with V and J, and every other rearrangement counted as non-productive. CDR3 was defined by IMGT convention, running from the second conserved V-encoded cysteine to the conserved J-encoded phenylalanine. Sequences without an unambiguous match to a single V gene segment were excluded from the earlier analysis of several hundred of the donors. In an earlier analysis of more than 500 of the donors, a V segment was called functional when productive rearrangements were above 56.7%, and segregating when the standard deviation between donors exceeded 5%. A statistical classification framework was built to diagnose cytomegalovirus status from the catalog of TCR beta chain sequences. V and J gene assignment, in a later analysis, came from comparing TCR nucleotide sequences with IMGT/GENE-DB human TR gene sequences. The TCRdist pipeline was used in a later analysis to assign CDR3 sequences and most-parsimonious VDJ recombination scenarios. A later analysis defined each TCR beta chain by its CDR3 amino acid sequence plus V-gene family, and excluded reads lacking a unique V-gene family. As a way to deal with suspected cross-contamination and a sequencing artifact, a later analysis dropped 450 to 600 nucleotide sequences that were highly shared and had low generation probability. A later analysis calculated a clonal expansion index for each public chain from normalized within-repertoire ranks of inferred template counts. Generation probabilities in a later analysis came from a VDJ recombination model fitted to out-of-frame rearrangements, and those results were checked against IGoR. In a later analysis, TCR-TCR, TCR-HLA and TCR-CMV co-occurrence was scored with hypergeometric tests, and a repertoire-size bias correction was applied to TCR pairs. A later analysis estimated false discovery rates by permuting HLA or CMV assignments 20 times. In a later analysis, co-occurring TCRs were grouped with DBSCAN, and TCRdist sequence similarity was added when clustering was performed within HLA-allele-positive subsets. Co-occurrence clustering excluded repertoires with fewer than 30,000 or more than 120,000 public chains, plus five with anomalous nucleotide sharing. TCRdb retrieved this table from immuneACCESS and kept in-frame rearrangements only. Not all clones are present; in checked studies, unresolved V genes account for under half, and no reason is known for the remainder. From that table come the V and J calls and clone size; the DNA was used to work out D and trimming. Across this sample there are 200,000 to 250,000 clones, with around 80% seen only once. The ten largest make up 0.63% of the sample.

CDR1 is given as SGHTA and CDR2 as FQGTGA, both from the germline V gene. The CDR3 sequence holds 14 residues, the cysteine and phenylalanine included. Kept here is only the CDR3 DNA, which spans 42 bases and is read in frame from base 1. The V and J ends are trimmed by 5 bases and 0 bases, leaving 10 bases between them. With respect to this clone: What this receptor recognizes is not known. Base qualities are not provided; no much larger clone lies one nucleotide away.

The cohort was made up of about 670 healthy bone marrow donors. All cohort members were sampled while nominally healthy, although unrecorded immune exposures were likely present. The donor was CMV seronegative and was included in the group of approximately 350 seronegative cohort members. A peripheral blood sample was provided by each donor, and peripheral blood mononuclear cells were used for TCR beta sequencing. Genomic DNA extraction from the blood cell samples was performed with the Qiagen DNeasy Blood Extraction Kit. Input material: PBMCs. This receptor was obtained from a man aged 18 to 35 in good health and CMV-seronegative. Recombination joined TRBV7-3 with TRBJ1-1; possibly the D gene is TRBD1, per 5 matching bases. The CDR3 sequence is CASSRGGVNTEAFF. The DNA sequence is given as TGTGCCAGCAGCCGGGGGGGAGTGAACACTGAAGCTTTCTTT.